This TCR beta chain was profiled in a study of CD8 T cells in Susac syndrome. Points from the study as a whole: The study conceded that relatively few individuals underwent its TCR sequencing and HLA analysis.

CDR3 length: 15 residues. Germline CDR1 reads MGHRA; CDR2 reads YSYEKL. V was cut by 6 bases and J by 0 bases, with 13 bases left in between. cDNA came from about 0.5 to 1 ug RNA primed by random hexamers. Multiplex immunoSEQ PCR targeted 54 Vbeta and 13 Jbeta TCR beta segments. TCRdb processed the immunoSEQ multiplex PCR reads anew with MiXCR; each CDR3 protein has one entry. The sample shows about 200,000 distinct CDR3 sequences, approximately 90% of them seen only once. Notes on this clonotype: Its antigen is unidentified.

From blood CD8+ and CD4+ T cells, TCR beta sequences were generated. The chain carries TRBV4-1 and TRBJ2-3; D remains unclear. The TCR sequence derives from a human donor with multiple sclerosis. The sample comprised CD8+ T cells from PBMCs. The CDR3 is CASSHEAPSTDTQYF. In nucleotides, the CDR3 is TGCGCCAGCAGTCACGAAGCGCCTAGCACAGATACGCAGTATTTT.